Below, 12 T cell receptor beta chains from the same sample are listed, as sequenced in a study of regulatory T cells in long-lasting Graves disease. Arm-PCR of CDR3 regions with iRepertoire HTBI primers generated TCR beta libraries. One entry per CDR3 protein, called by TCRdb with MiXCR from the multiplex PCR reads. The sample has a few hundred thousand distinct CDR3 sequences; around 11% are singletons. Time point of the sample: newly diagnosed GD, antithyroid drugs for less than 3 months. Isolated PBMC RNA provided the starting material for the TCR library. Separately, the same data were catalogued under a study of T cells in Graves' hyperthyroidism and ophthalmopathy.

This specimen consisted of peripheral blood mononuclear cells (PBMCs), obtained at new diagnosis, from a patient treated with antithyroid drugs. The receptors stem from a woman aged 18-30 years with Graves disease.

In this sample, this clonotype turned up many times. This chain links TRBV6-1 with TRBJ2-7; 7 bases match TRBD1. Germline lookup yields CDR1 MNHNS and CDR2 SASEGT. The CDR3 has 13 amino acids. Germline trimming cut 4 bases from V and 2 bases from J; bases unmatched to any gene: 2. The CDR3 protein is CASSVGQTYEQYF. The CDR3 DNA follows: TGTGCCAGCAGTGTGGGACAGACCTACGAGCAGTACTTC.

The chain uses TRBV6-2 or TRBV6-3 and TRBJ2-4; no reliable D call. Germline lookup yields CDR1 MNHEY and CDR2 SVGEGT. The CDR3 covers 17 residues. Trimming removed 2 bases at V and 6 bases at J, with 20 bases between. CDR3 sequence reads: CASSYPGPHQDGNIQYF. In DNA, the CDR3 is TGTGCCAGCAGTTACCCCGGACCCCATCAGGACGGAAACATTCAGTACTTC.

This chain links TRBV4-3 with TRBJ1-3; D is undetermined. CDR1 LGHNA and CDR2 YSLEER come from the germline V gene. Trimming removed 0 bases from V and 1 base from J, with 4 bases in between. The CDR3 is 14 amino acids. DNA of the CDR3: TGCGCCAGCAGCCAAGAAGCTTCTGGAAACACCATATATTTT. Translated: CASSQEASGNTIYF.

This clonotype has a handful of counts. The chain employs TRBV10-3 and TRBJ1-5, with a possible D match to TRBD1 (6 bases). V shed 0 bases and J shed 2 bases, with 11 bases lying between them. Germline CDR1 and CDR2: ENHRY and SYGVKD. The CDR3 runs 16 residues. CDR3 in amino acids: CAISESGGLGNQPQHF. As DNA, the CDR3 is TGTGCCATCAGTGAGTCGGGGGGGCTTGGCAATCAGCCCCAGCATTTT.

This clonotype was observed many times. This sequence joins TRBV18 and TRBJ1-3; D call uncertain. V gave up 0 bases and J gave up 4 bases, with 10 bases separating them. Germline CDR1 reads KGHSH; CDR2 reads LQKENI. The CDR3 is 15 amino acids. The CDR3 nucleotides read TGTGCCAGCTCACCACCCACCCGCTCAGGAAACACCATATATTTT. Its translation: CASSPPTRSGNTIYF.

To note about this clonotype: Only one base separates this from a far larger clonotype, so it likely reflects a read error. The DNA of the CDR3 is TGTGCCAGCAGTTTATCCCGACTAGTGGAAGAGACCCAGTACTTC. Translation: CASSLSRLVEETQYF. The rearrangement uses TRBV27 and TRBJ2-1; D is perhaps TRBD2 (6 bases). TRBJ2-5 matches the DNA end more closely, so the J call is doubtful. The CDR3 extends over 15 amino acids. CDR1 is MNHEY and CDR2 is SMNVEV in the germline V gene (reference sequence).

This clonotype has ten or more counts. This chain uses TRBV11-1 with TRBJ2-1, with 8 nucleotides matching TRBD1. The J segment lost 4 bases and the V segment lost 5 bases, leaving 13 bases of the junction unmatched. Per germline, CDR1 SGHAT and CDR2 FQDESV (reference sequence). CDR3 length equals 17 residues. CDR3 DNA: TGTGCCAGCAGCCCTCGGGACAGGAGACAGCAGTACAATGAGCAGTTCTTC. It specifies CASSPRDRRQQYNEQFF.

This clonotype has ten or more counts. The genes are TRBV12-3 or TRBV12-4 and TRBJ1-1, with TRBD1 as a possible D gene (5 bases). Trimming removed 4 bases at V and 4 bases at J, with 16 bases between. The CDR3 covers 15 residues. The chain's CDR3 is CASSSLWQGGTEAFF. The DNA of the CDR3 is TGTGCCAGCAGTTCTCTCTGGCAGGGTGGCACTGAAGCTTTCTTT.

In its sample, this clonotype was seen many times. The rearrangement uses TRBV11-1 and TRBJ2-1; 8 nucleotides align to TRBD2. Per the germline V gene, CDR1 is SGHAT and CDR2 is FQDESV (reference sequence). CDR3 size: 16 residues. V gave up 5 bases and J gave up 1 base; unmatched junction bases: 7. CDR3 sequence: CASSREAGVSYNEQFF. CDR3 nucleotide sequence: TGTGCCAGCAGCAGAGAAGCGGGAGTATCCTACAATGAGCAGTTCTTC.

This clonotype came up many times. The V gene is TRBV7-3, the J gene TRBJ2-3; tentative D call: TRBD2 (5 bases). The germline CDR1 and CDR2 sequences are SGHTA and FQGTGA. The CDR3 contains 15 residues. V was trimmed by 1 base and J by 3 bases, leaving 11 bases between them. This CDR3 reads CASSLKAWETDTQYF. CDR3 DNA: TGTGCCAGCAGCTTAAAGGCTTGGGAGACAGATACGCAGTATTTT. Full variable domain (outside the CDR3, taken from reference TRBV7-3 and TRBJ2-3): GAGVSQTPSNKVTEKGKYVELRCDPISGHTALYWYRQSLGQGPEFLIYFQGTGAADDSGLPNDRFFAVRPEGSVSTLKIQRTERGDSAVYLCASSLKAWETDTQYFGPGTRLTVL.

The table lists this clonotype with a few counts. The rearrangement links TRBV6-4 to TRBJ2-3; TRBD2 matches 13 bases. The V segment lost 2 bases and the J segment 2 bases; nucleotides outside the gene matches: 22. This CDR3 comprises 23 residues. Germline CDR1 MRHNA, CDR2 SNTAGT. The CDR3 DNA reads TGTGCCAGCAGTGACGGACTAGCGGGGGTAATACCAACTTACCCCGCATACACAGATACGCAGTATTTT. Translated, it gives CASSDGLAGVIPTYPAYTDTQYF.

This clonotype was picked up many times. The rearrangement joins TRBV20-1 to TRBJ1-1, with D tentatively TRBD1 (5 bases). The CDR3 has 12 amino acids. Germline V gives CDR1 DFQATT, CDR2 SNEGSKA (reference sequence). V was clipped by 2 bases and J by 1 base, with 5 bases between them. In nucleotides, the CDR3 is TGCAGTGCTAGAAGGGGGAACACTGAAGCTTTCTTT. It specifies CSARRGNTEAFF.